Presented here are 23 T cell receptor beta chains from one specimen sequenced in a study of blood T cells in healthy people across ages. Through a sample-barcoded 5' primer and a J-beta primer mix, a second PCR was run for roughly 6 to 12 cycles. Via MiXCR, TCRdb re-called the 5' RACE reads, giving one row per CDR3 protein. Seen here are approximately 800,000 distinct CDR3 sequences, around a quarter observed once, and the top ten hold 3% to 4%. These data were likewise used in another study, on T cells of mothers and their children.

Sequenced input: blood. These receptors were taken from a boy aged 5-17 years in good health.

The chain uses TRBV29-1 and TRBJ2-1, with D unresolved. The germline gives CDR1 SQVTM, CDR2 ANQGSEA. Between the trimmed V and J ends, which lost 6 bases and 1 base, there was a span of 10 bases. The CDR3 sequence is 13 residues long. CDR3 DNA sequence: TGCAGCGTCGTCCTAGATTCCTACAATGAGCAGTTCTTC. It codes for CSVVLDSYNEQFF.

The CDR3 sequence is CASRRTGDQRADTQYF. The DNA of the CDR3 is TGCGCCAGCAGGAGGACAGGGGACCAGAGAGCAGATACGCAGTATTTT. The rearrangement uses TRBV5-1 and TRBJ2-3, with 9 bases aligning to TRBD1. V was clipped by 5 bases and J by 4 bases; unmatched bases: 11. This CDR3 is 16 amino acids long. Germline CDR1 SGHRS, CDR2 YFSETQ. Drawing the rest from reference TRBV5-1 and TRBJ2-3, the complete variable domain is KAGVTQTPRYLIKTRGQQVTLSCSPISGHRSVSWYQQTPGQGLQFLFEYFSETQRNKGNFPGRFSGRQFSNSRSEMNVSTLELGDSALYLCASRRTGDQRADTQYFGPGTRLTVL.

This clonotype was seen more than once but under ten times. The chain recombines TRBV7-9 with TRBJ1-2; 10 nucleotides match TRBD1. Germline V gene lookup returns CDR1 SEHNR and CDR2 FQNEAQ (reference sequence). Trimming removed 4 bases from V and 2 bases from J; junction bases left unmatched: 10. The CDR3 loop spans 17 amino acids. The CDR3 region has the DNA TGTGCCAGCAGCTCCATCCCGGGACAGGGGACGAACTATGGCTACACCTTC. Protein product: CASSSIPGQGTNYGYTF.

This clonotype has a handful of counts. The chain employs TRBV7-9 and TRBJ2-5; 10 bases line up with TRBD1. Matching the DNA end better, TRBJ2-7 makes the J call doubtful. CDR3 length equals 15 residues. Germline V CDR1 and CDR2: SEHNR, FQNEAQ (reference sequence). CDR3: CASSFTGQGGNEQYF. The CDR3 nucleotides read TGTGCCAGCAGCTTCACCGGACAGGGGGGTAACGAGCAGTACTTC.

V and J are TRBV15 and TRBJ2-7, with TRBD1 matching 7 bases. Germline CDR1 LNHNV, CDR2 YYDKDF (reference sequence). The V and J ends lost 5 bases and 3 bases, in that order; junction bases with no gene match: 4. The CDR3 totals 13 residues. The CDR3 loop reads CATSPDRNYEQYF. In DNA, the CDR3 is TGTGCCACCAGCCCGGACAGGAACTACGAGCAGTACTTC.

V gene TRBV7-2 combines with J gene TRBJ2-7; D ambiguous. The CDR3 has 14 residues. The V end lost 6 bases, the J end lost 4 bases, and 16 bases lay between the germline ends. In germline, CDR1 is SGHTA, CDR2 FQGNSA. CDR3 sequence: CASRDQRSSYEQYF. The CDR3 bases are TGTGCCAGCAGGGATCAGAGGAGCTCTTACGAGCAGTACTTC.

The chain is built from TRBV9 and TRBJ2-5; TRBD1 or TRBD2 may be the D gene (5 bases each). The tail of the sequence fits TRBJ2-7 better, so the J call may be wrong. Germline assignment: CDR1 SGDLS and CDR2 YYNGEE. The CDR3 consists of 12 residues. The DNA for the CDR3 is TGTGCCAGCAGCTCCGGGGCCAACGAGCAGTACTTC. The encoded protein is CASSSGANEQYF.

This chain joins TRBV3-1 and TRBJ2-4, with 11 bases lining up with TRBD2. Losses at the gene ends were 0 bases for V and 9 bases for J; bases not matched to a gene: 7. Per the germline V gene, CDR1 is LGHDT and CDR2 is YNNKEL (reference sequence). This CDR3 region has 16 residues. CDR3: CASSQDSLAGAGIQYF. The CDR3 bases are TGTGCCAGCAGCCAAGACTCACTAGCGGGAGCCGGCATTCAGTACTTC.

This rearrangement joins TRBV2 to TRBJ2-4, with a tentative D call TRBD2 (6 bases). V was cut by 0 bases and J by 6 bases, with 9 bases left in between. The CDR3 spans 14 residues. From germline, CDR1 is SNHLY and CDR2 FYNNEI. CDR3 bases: TGTGCCAGCAGTGAAGCCGGGGGAGGAAACATTCAGTACTTC. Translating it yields CASSEAGGGNIQYF.

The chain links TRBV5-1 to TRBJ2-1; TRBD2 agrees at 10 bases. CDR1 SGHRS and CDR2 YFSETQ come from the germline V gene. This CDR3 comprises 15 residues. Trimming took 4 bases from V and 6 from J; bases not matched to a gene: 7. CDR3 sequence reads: CASSPLAGAPNEQFF. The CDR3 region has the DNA TGCGCCAGCAGCCCGCTAGCGGGGGCGCCCAATGAGCAGTTCTTC. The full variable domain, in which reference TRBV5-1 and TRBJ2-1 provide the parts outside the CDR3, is KAGVTQTPRYLIKTRGQQVTLSCSPISGHRSVSWYQQTPGQGLQFLFEYFSETQRNKGNFPGRFSGRQFSNSRSEMNVSTLELGDSALYLCASSPLAGAPNEQFFGPGTRLTVL.

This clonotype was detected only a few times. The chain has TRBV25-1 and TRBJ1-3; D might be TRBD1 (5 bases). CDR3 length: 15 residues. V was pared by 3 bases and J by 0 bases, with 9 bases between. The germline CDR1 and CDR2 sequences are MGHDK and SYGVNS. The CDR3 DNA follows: TGTGCCAGCAGTGAGGGACCGATCTCTGGAAACACCATATATTTT. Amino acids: CASSEGPISGNTIYF. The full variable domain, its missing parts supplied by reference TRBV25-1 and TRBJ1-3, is EADIYQTPRYLVIGTGKKITLECSQTMGHDKMYWYQQDPGMELHLIHYSYGVNSTEKGDLSSESTVSRIRTEHFPLTLESARPSHTSQYLCASSEGPISGNTIYFGEGSWLTVV.

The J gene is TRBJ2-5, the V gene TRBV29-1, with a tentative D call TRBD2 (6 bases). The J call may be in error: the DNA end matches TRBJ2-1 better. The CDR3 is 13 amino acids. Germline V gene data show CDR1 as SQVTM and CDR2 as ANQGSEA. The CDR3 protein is CSVRDWDGSEQFF. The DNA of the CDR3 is TGCAGCGTTAGGGACTGGGACGGGAGTGAGCAGTTCTTC.

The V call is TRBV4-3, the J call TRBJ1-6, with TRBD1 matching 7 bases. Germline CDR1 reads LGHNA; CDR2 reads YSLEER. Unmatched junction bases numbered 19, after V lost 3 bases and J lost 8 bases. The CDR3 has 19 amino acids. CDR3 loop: CASSQRRGPDGAADSPLHF. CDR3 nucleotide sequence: TGCGCCAGCAGCCAGAGGAGGGGGCCCGATGGAGCTGCGGATTCACCCCTCCACTTT.

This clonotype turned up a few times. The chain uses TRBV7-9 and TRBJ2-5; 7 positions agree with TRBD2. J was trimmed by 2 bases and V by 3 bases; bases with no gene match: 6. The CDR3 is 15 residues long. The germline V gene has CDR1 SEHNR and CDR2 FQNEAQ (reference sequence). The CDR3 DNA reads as TGTGCCAGCAGCTTGCAGGAGGGACTACAAGAGACCCAGTACTTC. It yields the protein CASSLQEGLQETQYF.

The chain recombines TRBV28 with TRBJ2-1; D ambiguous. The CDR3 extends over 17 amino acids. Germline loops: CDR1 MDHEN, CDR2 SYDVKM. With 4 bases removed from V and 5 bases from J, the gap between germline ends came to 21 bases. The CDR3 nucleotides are TGTGCCAGCAGTTCCCCCCTCCTTTCGGGTCGGAACAATGAGCAGTTCTTC. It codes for CASSSPLLSGRNNEQFF.

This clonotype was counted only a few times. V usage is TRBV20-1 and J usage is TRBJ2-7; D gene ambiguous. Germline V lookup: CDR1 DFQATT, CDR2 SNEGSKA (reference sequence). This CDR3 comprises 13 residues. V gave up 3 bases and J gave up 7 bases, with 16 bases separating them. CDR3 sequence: CSARRQALWEQYF. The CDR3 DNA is TGCAGTGCTAGGCGGCAGGCTCTTTGGGAGCAGTACTTC.

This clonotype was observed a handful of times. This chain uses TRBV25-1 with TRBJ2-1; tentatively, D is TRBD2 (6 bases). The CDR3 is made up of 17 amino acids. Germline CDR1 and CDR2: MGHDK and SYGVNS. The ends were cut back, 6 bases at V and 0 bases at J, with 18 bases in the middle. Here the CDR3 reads CASSPTRPGSSYNEQFF. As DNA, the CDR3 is TGTGCCAGCAGCCCCACCAGACCCGGGAGCTCCTACAATGAGCAGTTCTTC. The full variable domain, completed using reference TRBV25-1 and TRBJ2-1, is EADIYQTPRYLVIGTGKKITLECSQTMGHDKMYWYQQDPGMELHLIHYSYGVNSTEKGDLSSESTVSRIRTEHFPLTLESARPSHTSQYLCASSPTRPGSSYNEQFFGPGTRLTVL.

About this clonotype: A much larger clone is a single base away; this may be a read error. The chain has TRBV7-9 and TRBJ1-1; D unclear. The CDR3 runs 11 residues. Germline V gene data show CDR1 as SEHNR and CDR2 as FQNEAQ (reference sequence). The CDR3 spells CSSSFGGEAFF. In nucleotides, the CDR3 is TGTTCCAGCAGCTTCGGTGGTGAAGCTTTCTTT.

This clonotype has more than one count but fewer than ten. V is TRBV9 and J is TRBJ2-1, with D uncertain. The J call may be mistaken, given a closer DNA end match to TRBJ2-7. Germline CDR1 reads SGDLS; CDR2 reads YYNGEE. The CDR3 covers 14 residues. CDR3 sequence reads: CASSVDGFGYEQYF. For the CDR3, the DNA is TGTGCCAGCAGCGTAGACGGTTTCGGATACGAGCAGTACTTC.

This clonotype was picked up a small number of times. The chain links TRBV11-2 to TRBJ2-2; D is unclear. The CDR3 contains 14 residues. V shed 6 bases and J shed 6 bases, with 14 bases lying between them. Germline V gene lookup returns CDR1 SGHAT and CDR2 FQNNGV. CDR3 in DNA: TGTGCCAGCAGTAGAAGAAAGGCCCCCGGGGAGCTGTTTTTT. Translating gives CASSRRKAPGELFF.

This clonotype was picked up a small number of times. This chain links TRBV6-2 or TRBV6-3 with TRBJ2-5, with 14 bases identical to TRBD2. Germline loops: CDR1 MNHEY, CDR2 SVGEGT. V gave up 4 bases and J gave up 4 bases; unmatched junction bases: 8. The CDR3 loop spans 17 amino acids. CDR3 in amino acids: CASSSGTSGSRLETQYF. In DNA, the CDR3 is TGTGCCAGCAGTTCCGGGACTAGCGGGAGTAGGCTAGAGACCCAGTACTTC.

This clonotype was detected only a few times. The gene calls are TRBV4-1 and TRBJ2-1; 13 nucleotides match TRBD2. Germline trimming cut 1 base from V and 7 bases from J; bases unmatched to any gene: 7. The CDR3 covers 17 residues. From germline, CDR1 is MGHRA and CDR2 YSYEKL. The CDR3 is CASSQVRTSGSLNEQFF. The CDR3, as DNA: TGCGCCAGCAGCCAAGTTAGGACTAGCGGGAGTTTGAATGAGCAGTTCTTC.

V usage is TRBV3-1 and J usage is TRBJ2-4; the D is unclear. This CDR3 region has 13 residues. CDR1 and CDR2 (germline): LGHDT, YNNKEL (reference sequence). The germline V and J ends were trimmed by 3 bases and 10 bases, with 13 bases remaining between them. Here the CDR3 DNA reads TGTGCCAGCAGCCACCGGGTTGACGGGATTCAGTACTTC. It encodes CASSHRVDGIQYF.